A single sample is the source of the 20 T cell receptor beta chains below, sequenced in a study of blood T cell repertoires in COVID-19. Sequenced by immunoSEQ multiplex PCR; TCRdb stores in-frame clones only, minus some. The table lists under 300,000 clones, about nine tenths of them singletons. Sequencing input: peripheral blood. Source of these receptors: a man aged 50 or older with acute or convalescent COVID-19.

This clone was detected a few times. The chain recombines TRBV11-2 with TRBJ1-1, with D maybe TRBD1 (5 bases). V lost 2 bases and J lost 10, with 11 bases in between. Germline-derived CDR1 and CDR2 are SGHAT and FQNNGV. CDR3 length: 12 amino acids. Here the CDR3 DNA reads TGTGCCAGCAGCTTATACAGGTCTGGAGCTTTCTTT. Translating it yields CASSLYRSGAFF.

CDR3 loop: CASSYRENYGYTF. In DNA, the CDR3 is TGCGCCAGCAGCTACAGGGAAAACTATGGCTACACCTTC. V is TRBV4-1 and J is TRBJ1-2; D is possibly TRBD1 (6 bases). Trimming took 5 bases from V and 2 from J, leaving 9 bases between them. The CDR3 is made up of 13 amino acids. Germline-derived CDR1 and CDR2 are MGHRA and YSYEKL.

This clone was found once. The genes are TRBV12-5 and TRBJ1-3; D is ambiguous. The CDR3 extends over 12 amino acids. Germline CDR1 and CDR2: LGHNT and FRNRAP. Trimming removed 3 bases at V and 8 bases at J, with 8 bases between. Here the CDR3 DNA reads TGTGCTAGTGGTTTCCCGGTGGACACCATATATTTT. It specifies CASGFPVDTIYF.

The V gene is TRBV2, the J gene TRBJ2-1, with TRBD2 as a possible D gene (6 bases). The CDR3 extends over 15 amino acids. Germline V gene data show CDR1 as SNHLY and CDR2 as FYNNEI. V dropped 6 bases and J dropped 8 bases, with 20 bases sitting between them. CDR3 region: CASRVTGYSSDEQFF. The CDR3 DNA follows: TGTGCCAGCAGAGTGACGGGCTACTCTAGCGATGAGCAGTTCTTC. Full variable domain (rest looked up from reference TRBV2 and TRBJ2-1): EPEVTQTPSHQVTQMGQEVILRCVPISNHLYFYWYRQILGQKVEFLVSFYNNEISEKSEIFDDQFSVERPDGSNFTLKIRSTKLEDSAMYFCASRVTGYSSDEQFFGPGTRLTVL.

The chain couples TRBV7-8 to TRBJ2-6; a weak D match, TRBD2 (6 bases). V shed 1 base and J shed 2 bases, with 12 bases lying between them. Germline CDR1 SGHVS, CDR2 FQNEAQ. The CDR3 is 17 residues long. Here the CDR3 reads CASSLVGGETGANVLTF. In DNA, the CDR3 is TGTGCCAGCAGCTTAGTCGGGGGAGAAACTGGGGCCAACGTCCTGACTTTC.

This rearrangement joins TRBV10-3 to TRBJ2-1; 7 nucleotides match TRBD1. With 0 bases clipped from V and 6 bases from J, the junction kept 8 bases outside the gene matches. This CDR3 region has 16 residues. Germline V gene lookup returns CDR1 ENHRY and CDR2 SYGVKD. The CDR3 here is CAISESRTGSVNEQFF. In nucleotides, the CDR3 is TGTGCCATCAGTGAGTCGAGGACAGGCTCCGTCAATGAGCAGTTCTTC.

The J gene is TRBJ1-1, the V gene TRBV12-3 or TRBV12-4, with a tentative D call TRBD1 (6 bases). CDR3 length equals 13 residues. V was trimmed by 5 bases and J by 2 bases, leaving 9 bases between them. CDR3 nucleotide sequence: TGTGCCAGCAGTCCCGGGACAAACACTGAAGCTTTCTTT. It encodes CASSPGTNTEAFF.

The chain joins TRBV5-1 to TRBJ2-5, with TRBD2 matching 9 bases. There are 16 residues in the CDR3. Losses at the gene ends were 1 base for V and 4 bases for J; bases not matched to a gene: 8. The germline V gene encodes CDR1 SGHRS and CDR2 YFSETQ. CDR3 residues: CASSLREGLAGETQYF. CDR3 nucleotide sequence: TGCGCCAGCAGCTTGAGGGAGGGACTAGCTGGAGAGACCCAGTACTTC.

The chain employs TRBV3-1 (or the pseudogene TRBV3-2) and TRBJ1-5, with D unresolved. The germline V and J ends were trimmed by 4 bases and 3 bases, with 10 bases remaining between them. CDR1 is LGHDT and CDR2 is YNNKEL in the germline V gene (reference sequence). The CDR3 runs to 14 residues. The DNA for the CDR3 is TGTGCCAGCAGCCCCGGAGGGAACAATCAGCCCCAGCATTTT. It encodes CASSPGGNNQPQHF.

This clone was picked up a small number of times. The chain recombines TRBV7-2 with TRBJ2-3, with D perhaps matching TRBD2 (7 bases). There are 17 residues in the CDR3. Trimming left V 5 bases short and J 0 bases short, with 18 bases between. Germline V gives CDR1 SGHTA, CDR2 FQGNSA. The CDR3 DNA reads as TGTGCCAGCAGCAAGGGGGGGGGCGCTCCTAGCACAGATACGCAGTATTTT. Protein: CASSKGGGAPSTDTQYF. The full variable domain, with the rest looked up from reference TRBV7-2 and TRBJ2-3, is GAGVSQSPSNKVTEKGKDVELRCDPISGHTALYWYRQSLGQGLEFLIYFQGNSAPDKSGLPSDRFSAERTGGSVSTLTIQRTQQEDSAVYLCASSKGGGAPSTDTQYFGPGTRLTVL.

This clone was detected once. J is TRBJ1-3 and V is TRBV7-6; weak D call: TRBD1 (5 bases). In germline, CDR1 is SGHVS, CDR2 FNYEAQ. The CDR3 has 16 amino acids. V was trimmed by 1 base and J by 5 bases, leaving 15 bases between them. CDR3 nucleotide sequence: TGTGCCAGCAGCTTAGGGTCCCCGACAGTTAGAAACACCATATATTTT. Protein product: CASSLGSPTVRNTIYF. The full variable domain, rest sourced from reference TRBV7-6 and TRBJ1-3, is GAGVSQSPRYKVTKRGQDVALRCDPISGHVSLYWYRQALGQGPEFLTYFNYEAQQDKSGLPNDRFSAERPEGSISTLTIQRTEQRDSAMYRCASSLGSPTVRNTIYFGEGSWLTVV.

The sample holds one count of this clone. The genes are TRBV27 and TRBJ2-7, with a weak D call TRBD1 (8 bases). The CDR3 totals 15 residues. V lost 5 bases to trimming and J lost 0 bases, with 14 bases between them. The germline gives CDR1 MNHEY, CDR2 SMNVEV (reference sequence). In DNA, the CDR3 is TGTGCCAGCAGTAACACAGGGGGGGTCTCCTACGAGCAGTACTTC. It translates to CASSNTGGVSYEQYF.

The rearrangement joins TRBV30 to TRBJ1-6, with no clear D. Germline lookup yields CDR1 GTSNPN and CDR2 SVGIG (reference sequence). Trimming stripped 6 bases from V and 6 bases from J, with 18 bases between. The CDR3 extends over 15 amino acids. The CDR3 here is CACRGSPRGNSPLHF. The CDR3 DNA sequence: TGTGCCTGCCGGGGATCCCCCCGGGGTAATTCACCCCTCCACTTT.

The rearrangement uses TRBV24-1 and TRBJ2-2; TRBD2 aligns across 15 bases. Germline trimming cut 7 bases from V and 0 bases from J; bases unmatched to any gene: 11. The CDR3 loop spans 20 amino acids. The germline V gene has CDR1 KGHDR and CDR2 SFDVKD. CDR3 residues: CATSGTSGGSLPSNTGELFF. CDR3 DNA sequence: TGTGCCACCAGCGGGACTAGCGGGGGGAGCCTCCCTTCGAACACCGGGGAGCTGTTTTTT.

DNA of the CDR3: TGTGCCTGGAACAGATTCTCTGGAAACACCATATATTTT. Translation gives CAWNRFSGNTIYF. The chain recombines TRBV30 with TRBJ1-3; D call uncertain. The germline V gene encodes CDR1 GTSNPN and CDR2 SVGIG (reference sequence). This CDR3 is built from 13 residues. The V and J ends lost 4 bases and 0 bases respectively, with 7 bases between them.

V gene TRBV30 combines with J gene TRBJ2-5; 7 positions agree with TRBD2. Germline trimming cut 1 base from V and 2 bases from J; bases unmatched to any gene: 7. The CDR3 extends over 15 amino acids. From germline, CDR1 is GTSNPN and CDR2 SVGIG (reference sequence). CDR3 in amino acids: CAWSDIFGGQETQYF. CDR3 DNA sequence: TGTGCCTGGAGTGACATTTTCGGGGGGCAAGAGACCCAGTACTTC.

The CDR3 protein is CASSPPSTGNYGYTF. The CDR3 coding sequence is TGTGCCAGCTCACCACCCTCGACAGGGAACTATGGCTACACCTTC. The chain uses TRBV18 and TRBJ1-2; TRBD1 aligns across 7 bases. Germline V gene data show CDR1 as KGHSH and CDR2 as LQKENI. The CDR3 is 15 amino acids. V was clipped by 0 bases and J by 2 bases; unmatched bases: 3.

Notes on this clone: The junction shows a germline mismatch at one end, possibly a read error. Other DNA sequences in this specimen translate into the identical CDR3. The rearrangement links TRBV5-4 to TRBJ1-6; D is perhaps TRBD1 (6 bases). This CDR3 is built from 15 residues. Per the germline V gene, CDR1 is SGHNT and CDR2 is YYREEE (reference sequence). CDR3 DNA: TGTGCCAGCACCCTAGGGGGTGGGCTAGGTTCACCCCTCCATTTT. Residues: CASTLGGGLGSPLHF.

The chain employs TRBV11-2 and TRBJ2-1; 12 nucleotides agree with TRBD2. The CDR3 runs 14 residues. In germline, CDR1 is SGHAT, CDR2 FQNNGV. Unmatched junction bases numbered 9, after V lost 5 bases and J lost 13 bases. CDR3 amino acids: CASSRLAGGQGQFF. The CDR3 coding sequence is TGTGCCAGCAGCCGGCTAGCGGGGGGGCAGGGCCAGTTCTTC.

The CDR3 bases are TGTGCCACTCAGGGCCCCCAAGAGACCCAGTACTTC. This codes for CATQGPQETQYF. The chain carries TRBV19 and TRBJ2-5; TRBD1 is a possible D gene (5 bases). The length of the CDR3 is 12 residues. CDR1 is LNHDA and CDR2 is SQIVND in the germline V gene (reference sequence). V lost 10 bases, J lost 1 base, and 10 bases lay in between.